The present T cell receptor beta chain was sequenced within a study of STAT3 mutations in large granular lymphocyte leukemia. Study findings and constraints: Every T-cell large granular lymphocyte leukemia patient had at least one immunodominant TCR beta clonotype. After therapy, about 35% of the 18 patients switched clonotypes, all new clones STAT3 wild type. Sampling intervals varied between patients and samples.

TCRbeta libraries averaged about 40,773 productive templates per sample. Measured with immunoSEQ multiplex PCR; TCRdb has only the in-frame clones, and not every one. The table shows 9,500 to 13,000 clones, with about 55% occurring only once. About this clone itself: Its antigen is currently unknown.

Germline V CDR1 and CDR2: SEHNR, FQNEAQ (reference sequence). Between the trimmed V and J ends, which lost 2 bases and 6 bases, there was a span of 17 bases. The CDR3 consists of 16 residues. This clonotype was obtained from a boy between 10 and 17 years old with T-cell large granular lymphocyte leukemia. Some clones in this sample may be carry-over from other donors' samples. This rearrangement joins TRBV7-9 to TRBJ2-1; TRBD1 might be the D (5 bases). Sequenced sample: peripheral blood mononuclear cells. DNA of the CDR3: TGTGCCAGCAGCTTACGCAGCAGGGATCCTTTCAATGAGCAGTTCTTC. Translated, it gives CASSLRSRDPFNEQFF.